This TCR beta chain was sequenced for a study of blood T cell repertoires in COVID-19. About the study: Sites across the United States, Italy and Spain contributed samples from acute and convalescent COVID-19.

Losses at the gene ends were 5 bases for V and 7 bases for J; bases not matched to a gene: 7. The germline V gene encodes CDR1 LNHDA and CDR2 SQIVND (reference sequence). CDR3 size: 16 residues. Self-reported history from a screening survey and questionnaire set each donor's cohort. For recovered donors of Cohort 3, there were two negative PCRs, clearance, or symptom resolution. This clone was seen once. Per the authors' pipeline: Reference gene primer amplification gave estimated nucleated cell counts. Clones were read by immunoSEQ multiplex PCR, and TCRdb kept only the in-frame ones, dropping some. The V and J calls and clone size come from that table; D and trimming were worked out from the DNA. The repertoire has approximately 500,000 clones, 85% to 90% of them found once; the top ten carry less than 2%.

The receptor comes from a woman in her 40s who had recovered from COVID-19. This chain joins TRBV19 and TRBJ2-2; TRBD2 agrees at 13 bases. The sequencing input was PBMCs or T cells enriched from blood (not recorded which). The DNA of the CDR3 is TGTGCCAGTAGTTCACTAGCGGGAGGGCCAGGCGGGGAGCTGTTTTTT. It yields the protein CASSSLAGGPGGELFF.